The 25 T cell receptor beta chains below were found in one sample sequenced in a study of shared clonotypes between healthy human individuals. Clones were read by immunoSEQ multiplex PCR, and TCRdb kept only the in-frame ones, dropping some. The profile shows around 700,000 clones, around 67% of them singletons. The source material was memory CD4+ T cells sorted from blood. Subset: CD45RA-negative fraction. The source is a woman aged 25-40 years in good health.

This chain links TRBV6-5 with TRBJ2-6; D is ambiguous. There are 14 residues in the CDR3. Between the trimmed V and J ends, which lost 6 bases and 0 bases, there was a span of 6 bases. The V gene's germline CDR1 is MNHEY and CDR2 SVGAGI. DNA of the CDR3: TGTGCCAGCAGATTGCTCTCTGGGGCCAACGTCCTGACTTTC. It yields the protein CASRLLSGANVLTF.

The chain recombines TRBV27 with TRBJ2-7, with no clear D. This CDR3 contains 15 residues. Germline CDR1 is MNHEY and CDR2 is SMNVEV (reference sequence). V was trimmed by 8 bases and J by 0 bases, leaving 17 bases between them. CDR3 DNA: TGTGCCAGCGGACCGAACTCCCTAATCTCCTACGAGCAGTACTTC. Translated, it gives CASGPNSLISYEQYF.

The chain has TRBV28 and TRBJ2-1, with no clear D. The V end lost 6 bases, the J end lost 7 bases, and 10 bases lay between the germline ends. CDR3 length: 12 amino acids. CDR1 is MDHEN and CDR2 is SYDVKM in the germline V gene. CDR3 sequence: CASRSRLNEQFF. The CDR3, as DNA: TGTGCCAGCAGATCTCGTCTTAATGAGCAGTTCTTC.

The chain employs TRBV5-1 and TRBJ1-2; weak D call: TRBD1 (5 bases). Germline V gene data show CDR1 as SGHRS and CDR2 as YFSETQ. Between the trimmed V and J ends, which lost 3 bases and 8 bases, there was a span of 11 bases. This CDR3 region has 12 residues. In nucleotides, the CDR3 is TGCGCCAGCAGCTATGGGGGTTACGGCTACACCTTC. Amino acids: CASSYGGYGYTF.

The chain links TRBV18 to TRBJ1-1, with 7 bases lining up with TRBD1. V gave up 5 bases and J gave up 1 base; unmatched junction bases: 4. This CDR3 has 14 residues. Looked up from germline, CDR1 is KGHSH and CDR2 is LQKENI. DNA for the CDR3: TGTGCCAGCTCAAAGGAGGGGGCGAACACTGAAGCTTTCTTT. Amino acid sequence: CASSKEGANTEAFF.

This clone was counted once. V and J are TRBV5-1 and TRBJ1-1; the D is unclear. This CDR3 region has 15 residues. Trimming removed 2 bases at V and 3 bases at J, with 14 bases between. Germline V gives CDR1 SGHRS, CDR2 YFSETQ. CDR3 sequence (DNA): TGCGCCAGCAGCTTCGCGGGCCCCGGGGACACTGAAGCTTTCTTT. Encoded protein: CASSFAGPGDTEAFF.

Here the CDR3 reads CASSVVGGSRYEQYF. The CDR3 DNA sequence: TGTGCCAGCAGCGTAGTGGGAGGGAGTAGGTACGAGCAGTACTTC. This sequence joins TRBV9 and TRBJ2-7; the match to TRBD2 covers 7 bases. Germline-derived CDR1 and CDR2 are SGDLS and YYNGEE. Trimming removed 0 bases from V and 4 bases from J; junction bases left unmatched: 7. CDR3 size: 15 residues.

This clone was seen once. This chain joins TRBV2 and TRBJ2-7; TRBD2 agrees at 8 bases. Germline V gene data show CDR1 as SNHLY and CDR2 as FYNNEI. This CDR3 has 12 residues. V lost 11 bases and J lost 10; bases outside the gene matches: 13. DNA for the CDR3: TGTGCCTCCCACGGGTCTAGCGGGTCTCAGTACTTC. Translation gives CASHGSSGSQYF.

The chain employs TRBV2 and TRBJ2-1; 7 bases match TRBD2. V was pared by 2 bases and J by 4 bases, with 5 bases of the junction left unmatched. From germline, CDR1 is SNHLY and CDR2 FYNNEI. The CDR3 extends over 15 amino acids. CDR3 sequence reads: CASSEWPSGYNEQFF. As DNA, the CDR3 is TGTGCCAGCAGTGAATGGCCTAGCGGTTACAATGAGCAGTTCTTC.

For the CDR3, the DNA is TGCGCCAGCAGATGGACAGGTGGTACCGGGGAGCTGTTTTTT. Its translation is CASRWTGGTGELFF. The V call is TRBV5-1, the J call TRBJ2-2; 7 nucleotides line up with TRBD1. This CDR3 region has 14 residues. The V gene's germline CDR1 is SGHRS and CDR2 YFSETQ. After removal of 5 bases from V and 5 bases from J, the junction contained 6 bases not matched to a gene.

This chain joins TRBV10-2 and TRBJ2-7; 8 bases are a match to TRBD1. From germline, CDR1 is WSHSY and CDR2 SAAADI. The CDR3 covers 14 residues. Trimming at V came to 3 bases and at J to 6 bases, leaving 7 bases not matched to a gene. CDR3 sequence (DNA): TGCGCCAGCAGTGAAAGGACAGGGTCCCCCGAGCAGTACTTC. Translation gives CASSERTGSPEQYF.

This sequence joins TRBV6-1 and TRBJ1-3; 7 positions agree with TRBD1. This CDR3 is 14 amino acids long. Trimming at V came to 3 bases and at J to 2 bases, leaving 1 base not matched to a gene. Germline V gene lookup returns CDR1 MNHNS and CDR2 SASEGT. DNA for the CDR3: TGTGCCAGCAGTGAGGGACAGCCTGGAAACACCATATATTTT. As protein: CASSEGQPGNTIYF.

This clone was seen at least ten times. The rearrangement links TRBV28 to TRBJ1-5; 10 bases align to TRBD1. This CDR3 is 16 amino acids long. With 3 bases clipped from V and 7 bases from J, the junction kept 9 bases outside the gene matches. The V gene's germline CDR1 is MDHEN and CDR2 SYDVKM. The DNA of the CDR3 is TGTGCCAGCAGTTTTGGTTCGACAGGGGGCCTACAGCCCCAGCATTTT. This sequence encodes CASSFGSTGGLQPQHF.

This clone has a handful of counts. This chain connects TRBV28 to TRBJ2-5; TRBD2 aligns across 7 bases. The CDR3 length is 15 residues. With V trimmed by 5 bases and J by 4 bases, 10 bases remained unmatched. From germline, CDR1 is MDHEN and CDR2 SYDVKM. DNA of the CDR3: TGTGCCAGCAGTAGCGCGGGAGAGGGACCAGAGACCCAGTACTTC. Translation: CASSSAGEGPETQYF.

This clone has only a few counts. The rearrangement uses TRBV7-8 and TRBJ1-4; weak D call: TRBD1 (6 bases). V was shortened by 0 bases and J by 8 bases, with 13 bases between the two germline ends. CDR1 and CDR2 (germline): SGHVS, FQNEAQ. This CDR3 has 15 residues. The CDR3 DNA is TGTGCCAGCAGCTTAGCCCCACAGGGATGGGAAAAACTGTTTTTT. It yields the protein CASSLAPQGWEKLFF.

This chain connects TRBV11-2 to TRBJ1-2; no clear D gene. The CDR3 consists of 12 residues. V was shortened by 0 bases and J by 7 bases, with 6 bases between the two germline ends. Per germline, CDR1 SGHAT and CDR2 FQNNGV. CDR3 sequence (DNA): TGTGCCAGCAGCTTAGAACTAAGTGGCTACACCTTC. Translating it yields CASSLELSGYTF.

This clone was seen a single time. The CDR3 sequence: CASSFFRDSTGNEQFF. CDR3 DNA sequence: TGTGCCAGCAGTTTTTTCCGGGACTCAACGGGCAATGAGCAGTTCTTC. This rearrangement joins TRBV28 to TRBJ2-1; a possible D gene is TRBD2 (6 bases). This CDR3 spans 16 amino acids. Germline lookup yields CDR1 MDHEN and CDR2 SYDVKM. V lost 3 bases and J lost 6, with 18 bases in between.

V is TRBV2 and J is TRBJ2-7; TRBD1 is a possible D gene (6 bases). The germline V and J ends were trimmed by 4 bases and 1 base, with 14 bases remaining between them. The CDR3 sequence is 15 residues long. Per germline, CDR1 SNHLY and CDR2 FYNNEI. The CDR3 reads CASSATGTLSYEQYF. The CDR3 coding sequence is TGTGCCAGCAGTGCTACTGGGACACTATCCTACGAGCAGTACTTC.

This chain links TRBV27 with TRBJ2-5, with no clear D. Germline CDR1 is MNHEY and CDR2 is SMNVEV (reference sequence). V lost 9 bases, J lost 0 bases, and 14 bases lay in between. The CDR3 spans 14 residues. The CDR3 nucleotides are TGTGCCAGTGCGACCCGAGCAAACCAAGAGACCCAGTACTTC. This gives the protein CASATRANQETQYF.

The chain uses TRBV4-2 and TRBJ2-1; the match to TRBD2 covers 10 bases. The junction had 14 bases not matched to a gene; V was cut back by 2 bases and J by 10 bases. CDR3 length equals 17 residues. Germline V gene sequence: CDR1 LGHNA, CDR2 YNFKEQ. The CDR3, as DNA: TGTGCCAGCAGCCAATACCCCGGGACTAGCGCCCCCGGAGAGCAGTTCTTC. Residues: CASSQYPGTSAPGEQFF.

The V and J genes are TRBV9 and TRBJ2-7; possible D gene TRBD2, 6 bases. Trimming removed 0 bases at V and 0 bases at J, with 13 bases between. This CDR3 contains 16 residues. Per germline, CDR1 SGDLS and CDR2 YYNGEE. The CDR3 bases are TGTGCCAGCAGCGTAGCGTCCATAGCGGCCTCCTACGAGCAGTACTTC. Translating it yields CASSVASIAASYEQYF.

The CDR3 nucleotides are TGTGCCAGTACCCCGAGGGGGGAATATCAGCCCCAGCATTTT. Protein product: CASTPRGEYQPQHF. The V and J genes are TRBV19 and TRBJ1-5, with a possible D match to TRBD1 (6 bases). This CDR3 is 14 amino acids long. V lost 7 bases to trimming and J lost 5 bases, with 15 bases between them. CDR1 LNHDA and CDR2 SQIVND come from the germline V gene (reference sequence).

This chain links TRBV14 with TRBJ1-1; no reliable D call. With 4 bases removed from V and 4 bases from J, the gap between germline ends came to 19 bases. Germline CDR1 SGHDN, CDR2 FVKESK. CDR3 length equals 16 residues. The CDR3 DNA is TGTGCCAGCAGCCGGGCATACGCTAGCCTGGGCACTGAAGCTTTCTTT. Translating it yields CASSRAYASLGTEAFF. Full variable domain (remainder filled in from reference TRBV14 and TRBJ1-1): EAGVTQFPSHSVIEKGQTVTLRCDPISGHDNLYWYRRVMGKEIKFLLHFVKESKQDESGMPNNRFLAERTGGTYSTLKVQPAELEDSGVYFCASSRAYASLGTEAFFGQGTRLTVV.

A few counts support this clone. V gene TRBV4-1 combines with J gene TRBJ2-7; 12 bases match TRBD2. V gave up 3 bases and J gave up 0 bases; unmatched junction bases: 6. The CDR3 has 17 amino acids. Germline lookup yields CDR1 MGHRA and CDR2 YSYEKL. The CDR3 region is CASSHRLAGVSSYEQYF. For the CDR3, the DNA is TGCGCCAGCAGCCACCGACTAGCGGGAGTATCCTCCTACGAGCAGTACTTC.

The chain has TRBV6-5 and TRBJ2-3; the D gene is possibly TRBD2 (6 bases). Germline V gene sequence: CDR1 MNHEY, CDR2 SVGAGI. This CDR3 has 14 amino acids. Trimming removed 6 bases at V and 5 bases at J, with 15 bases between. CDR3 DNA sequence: TGTGCCAGCAGCCCAGGGAGGTTGGAAGATACGCAGTATTTT. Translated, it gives CASSPGRLEDTQYF.